One and the same sample provided the 19 T cell receptor beta chains below, sequenced in a study of beta chain features in type 1 diabetes. Every bit of the isolated RNA underwent reverse transcription, so sequencing read expressed TCRB transcripts. Data came from immunoSEQ multiplex PCR; TCRdb stores just in-frame clones and leaves some out. This table holds about 150,000 clones, around 10% found once. Sequencing used central memory CD4+ T cells from blood. Source of these receptors: a man aged 18 to 35 in good health.

The CDR3 protein is CASSVEAGARTDTQYF. CDR3 coding DNA: TGTGCCAGCAGCGTAGAGGCGGGGGCGCGCACAGATACGCAGTATTTT. The rearrangement links TRBV9 to TRBJ2-3, with D maybe TRBD2 (7 bases). Per germline, CDR1 SGDLS and CDR2 YYNGEE. CDR3 length equals 16 residues. Trimming removed 0 bases from V and 1 base from J, with 12 bases in between.

This clone turned up a few times. The rearrangement joins TRBV4-3 to TRBJ2-3; TRBD2 aligns across 8 bases. After removal of 1 base from V and 2 bases from J, the junction contained 2 bases not matched to a gene. Germline V gives CDR1 LGHNA, CDR2 YSLEER. The CDR3 is 15 amino acids. CDR3 sequence: CASSQAGGHTDTQYF. As DNA, the CDR3 is TGCGCCAGCAGCCAAGCGGGAGGGCACACAGATACGCAGTATTTT.

This clone was counted between two and nine times. The chain joins TRBV5-1 to TRBJ2-7; D is ambiguous. The germline V gene has CDR1 SGHRS and CDR2 YFSETQ. V lost 4 bases and J lost 10, with 21 bases in between. CDR3 length: 14 residues. DNA of the CDR3: TGCGCCAGCAGCCTATTCCCCCGGGCGGCGGATCAGTACTTC. Amino acid sequence: CASSLFPRAADQYF.

The chain recombines TRBV4-1 with TRBJ2-7; D is possibly TRBD2 (5 bases). Germline CDR1 is MGHRA and CDR2 is YSYEKL. V was clipped by 1 base and J by 4 bases, with 17 bases between them. There are 16 residues in the CDR3. DNA of the CDR3: TGCGCCAGCAGCCAAGCGGAGAGACTATCCTTATACGAGCAGTACTTC. Protein: CASSQAERLSLYEQYF.

V is TRBV7-2 and J is TRBJ2-3, with D perhaps matching TRBD2 (6 bases). The germline gives CDR1 SGHTA, CDR2 FQGNSA. The CDR3 sequence is 15 residues long. The ends were cut back, 4 bases at V and 4 bases at J, with 15 bases in the middle. The CDR3 sequence is CASSSGLPGPDTQYF. The CDR3, as DNA: TGTGCCAGCAGCTCGGGACTTCCAGGCCCAGATACGCAGTATTTT.

This clone was recorded a few times. The chain couples TRBV7-9 to TRBJ2-5; D might be TRBD1 (6 bases). Trimming removed 5 bases from V and 7 bases from J, with 20 bases in between. In germline, CDR1 is SEHNR, CDR2 FQNEAQ (reference sequence). CDR3 size: 15 residues. CDR3 sequence (DNA): TGTGCCAGCAGCGCGACTTTGCAGGGGCCAGGGACCCAGTACTTC. It yields the protein CASSATLQGPGTQYF. The variable domain in full, with the rest retrieved from reference TRBV7-9 and TRBJ2-5, is DTGVSQNPRHKITKRGQNVTFRCDPISEHNRLYWYRQTLGQGPEFLTYFQNEAQLEKSRLLSDRFSAERPKGSFSTLEIQRTEQGDSAMYLCASSATLQGPGTQYFGPGTRLLVL.

The chain links TRBV2 to TRBJ2-4; 7 positions match TRBD1. Germline V CDR1 and CDR2: SNHLY, FYNNEI. J was trimmed by 4 bases and V by 1 base; bases with no gene match: 4. This CDR3 region has 15 residues. CDR3 loop: CASSEGPGQKNIQYF. CDR3 nucleotides: TGTGCCAGCAGTGAAGGCCCGGGACAGAAAAACATTCAGTACTTC.

About this clone itself: Compared with germline, one end of the junction differs, possibly owing to a read error. This sequence joins TRBV30 and TRBJ1-6; D call uncertain. Germline CDR1 is GTSNPN and CDR2 is SVGIG (reference sequence). The CDR3 runs 16 residues. The CDR3 sequence: CAWSRPASGYKSPLHF. The CDR3 coding sequence is TGTGCCTGGAGTCGACCTGCTTCGGGATATAAATCACCCCTCCACTTT.

This clone was detected only a few times. The chain has TRBV28 and TRBJ1-1; no firm D call. Trimming left V 3 bases short and J 4 bases short, with 6 bases between. Germline V lookup: CDR1 MDHEN, CDR2 SYDVKM. The CDR3 has 12 amino acids. The CDR3 DNA is TGTGCCAGCAGTTTCCTTACCACTGAAGCTTTCTTT. It translates to CASSFLTTEAFF.

The table lists this clone with a few counts. This chain uses TRBV19 with TRBJ2-2; a weak D match, TRBD1 (6 bases). In germline, CDR1 is LNHDA, CDR2 SQIVND (reference sequence). The germline V and J ends were trimmed by 5 bases and 2 bases, with 18 bases remaining between them. This CDR3 spans 17 amino acids. The CDR3 nucleotides are TGTGCCAGTAGTTTCCTACAGGGAGTGAGAAACACCGGGGAGCTGTTTTTT. This codes for CASSFLQGVRNTGELFF.

This clone was detected only once. V usage is TRBV5-1 and J usage is TRBJ1-1; 8 nucleotides line up with TRBD1. CDR1 and CDR2 (germline): SGHRS, YFSETQ. This CDR3 spans 13 amino acids. V lost 4 bases and J lost 4; bases outside the gene matches: 3. This CDR3 is CASSEDRATEAFF. The DNA of the CDR3 is TGCGCCAGCAGCGAGGACAGGGCCACTGAAGCTTTCTTT.

This rearrangement joins TRBV7-9 to TRBJ2-1; 10 bases match TRBD2. Trimming removed 3 bases from V and 6 bases from J; junction bases left unmatched: 5. The germline CDR1 and CDR2 sequences are SEHNR and FQNEAQ (reference sequence). The CDR3 has 15 amino acids. The chain's CDR3 is CASSFSSGGGNEQFF. The CDR3 DNA reads TGTGCCAGCAGCTTTTCTAGCGGGGGTGGCAATGAGCAGTTCTTC.

The chain combines TRBV28 with TRBJ2-2, with D maybe TRBD1 (7 bases). Trimming cost V 8 bases and J 3 bases, with 10 bases left between them. Germline assignment: CDR1 MDHEN and CDR2 SYDVKM. The CDR3 is made up of 13 amino acids. Written as DNA, the CDR3 is TGTGCCAGCCTCAGGGGGGACACCGGGGAGCTGTTTTTT. This sequence encodes CASLRGDTGELFF.

The V call is TRBV25-1, the J call TRBJ2-5, with D tentatively TRBD1 (5 bases). The end of the DNA aligns better with TRBJ2-7, so the J call may be wrong. The V gene's germline CDR1 is MGHDK and CDR2 SYGVNS. CDR3 length: 16 residues. The CDR3 reads CASSDSTVGIGYEQYF. In DNA, the CDR3 is TGTGCCAGCAGTGATTCGACAGTTGGGATAGGGTACGAGCAGTACTTC.

This clone was seen a few times. The J gene is TRBJ1-1, the V gene TRBV11-2; D is ambiguous. Trimming shortened V by 1 base and J by 0 bases, and 6 bases separated the two germline ends. The CDR3 contains 14 residues. The germline V gene has CDR1 SGHAT and CDR2 FQNNGV. Here the CDR3 DNA reads TGTGCCAGCAGCTTAGCGGTCATGAACACTGAAGCTTTCTTT. Translation gives CASSLAVMNTEAFF.

This clone has only a few counts. V is TRBV4-3 and J is TRBJ1-2; no reliable D call. The germline V gene encodes CDR1 LGHNA and CDR2 YSLEER. Trimming took 1 base from V and 4 from J, leaving 16 bases between them. CDR3 length: 16 amino acids. CDR3 in amino acids: CASSQVPGESGYGYTF. CDR3 coding DNA: TGCGCCAGCAGCCAAGTTCCTGGGGAAAGCGGCTATGGCTACACCTTC.

J is TRBJ2-3 and V is TRBV27; 8 nucleotides align to TRBD1. This CDR3 has 15 amino acids. The germline V gene has CDR1 MNHEY and CDR2 SMNVEV (reference sequence). The V segment lost 10 bases and the J segment 0 bases; nucleotides outside the gene matches: 9. Written as DNA, the CDR3 is TGTGCCATCGCGAGACAGGGGAGTAGCACAGATACGCAGTATTTT. Protein product: CAIARQGSSTDTQYF.

The chain uses TRBV30 and TRBJ1-6; no clear D gene. The CDR3 has 13 amino acids. Germline-derived CDR1 and CDR2 are GTSNPN and SVGIG (reference sequence). Trimming stripped 7 bases from V and 3 bases from J, with 10 bases between. This chain's CDR3 is CASRRGYNSPLHF. DNA of the CDR3: TGTGCCTCCCGACGGGGCTATAATTCACCCCTCCACTTT.

This clone was picked up a small number of times. The chain employs TRBV7-2 and TRBJ2-3, with D tentatively TRBD1 (5 bases). V was shortened by 3 bases and J by 3 bases, with 13 bases between the two germline ends. Per the germline V gene, CDR1 is SGHTA and CDR2 is FQGNSA. The CDR3 loop spans 15 amino acids. DNA of the CDR3: TGTGCCAGCAGCTTCCACCAGGGATCAACAGATACGCAGTATTTT. Translation: CASSFHQGSTDTQYF.